This T cell receptor beta chain stems from a study of regulatory T cells in long-lasting Graves disease. Overall study results and limits: There was favoring of TRBV28, TRBJ1-2 and TRBJ2-5 in persistent disease.

V shed 3 bases and J 6 bases; nucleotides not matched to a gene: 8. The length of the CDR3 is 15 residues. The germline gives CDR1 LNHDA, CDR2 SQIVND (reference sequence). This clonotype occurred a few times. Its antigen remains unknown. Described time point: newly diagnosed GD, antithyroid drugs for less than 3 months. Preparation of the TCR library used RNA extracted from PBMCs. Arm-PCR of CDR3 regions and iRepertoire HTBI primers were the basis on which TCR beta libraries were built. In TCRdb, the multiplex PCR reads were re-called with MiXCR into one record per CDR3 protein. The table includes 580,000 or so distinct CDR3 sequences, about 15% detected once. The same specimen was also included in a second study, on T cells in Graves' hyperthyroidism and ophthalmopathy. That work adds: Disease duration under 2 months; hyperthyroidism patients were aged 18 to 65. The study used the HTBI primer set for a first-round RT-PCR of the TCR CDR3.

V and J are TRBV19 and TRBJ2-3; 8 nucleotides align to TRBD2. The material was peripheral blood mononuclear cells (PBMCs), obtained at new diagnosis, from a patient treated with antithyroid drugs. This sequence originates from a young man with Graves disease. CDR3 DNA: TGTGCCAGTAGTATGGCCACTAGCGGTAGGGATACGCAGTATTTT. Translated: CASSMATSGRDTQYF.